The following is a T cell receptor (beta chain) sequence with its context. The CDR3 runs 13 residues. CDR1 and CDR2 (germline): SGHVS, FNYEAQ. Trimming removed 5 bases from V and 5 bases from J, with 12 bases in between. The sample belongs to a study of technical replicates of blood from a handful of donors. Sequencing used immunoSEQ multiplex PCR; TCRdb keeps in-frame clones, though not all of them. Among 45,000 to 55,000 clones listed, 94% were seen once. The clonotype was recovered from a human donor in good health. The material sequenced was T cells isolated from PBMCs. The gene calls are TRBV7-6 and TRBJ1-1; D possibly corresponds to TRBD1 (5 bases). Here the CDR3 reads CASSLPGGTEAFF. CDR3 sequence (DNA): TGTGCCAGCAGCCTACCCGGGGGTACTGAAGCTTTCTTT.